The clone carrying this TCR beta chain has more than one count but fewer than ten. In germline, CDR1 is SGHDT, CDR2 YYEEEE. The ends were cut back, 3 bases at V and 5 bases at J, with 15 bases in the middle. This CDR3 has 14 residues. TCRdb called the 5' RACE reads again in MiXCR, with one record for every CDR3 protein. Of 450,000 to 650,000 distinct CDR3 sequences listed, over 12% are singletons. The entry originates in a study of identical twins. Another study also made use of these data, one on yellow fever vaccine responses in identical twins.

This chain links TRBV5-6 with TRBJ2-7, with D perhaps matching TRBD1 or TRBD2 (6 bases each). The sequence was obtained from a young woman in good health. Sequenced sample: CD4+ T cells sorted from blood. The CDR3 DNA follows: TGTGCCAGCAGCTGGGCGGGACATTCGGACGAGCAGTACGTC. It yields the protein CASSWAGHSDEQYV.